A single TCR beta chain is shown here with its context. TCRdb keeps only in-frame clones here, not all; method: immunoSEQ multiplex PCR. This sample has 15,000 or so clones; 65% to 90% occur once, and the top ten carry over 10%. The data are from a study of technical replicates of blood from a handful of donors. Trimming took off 4 bases at V and 1 base at J, with 22 bases between the two ends. There are 18 residues in the CDR3. Per the germline V gene, CDR1 is SGHRS and CDR2 is YFSETQ. This chain connects TRBV5-1 to TRBJ2-3; possibly TRBD2 for D (5 bases). The clonotype originates from a human donor in good health. Sample: PBMCs. The CDR3 loop is CASSLLSPGSRGTDTQYF. DNA of the CDR3: TGCGCCAGCAGCCTACTCTCCCCGGGAAGTCGGGGCACAGATACGCAGTATTTT.